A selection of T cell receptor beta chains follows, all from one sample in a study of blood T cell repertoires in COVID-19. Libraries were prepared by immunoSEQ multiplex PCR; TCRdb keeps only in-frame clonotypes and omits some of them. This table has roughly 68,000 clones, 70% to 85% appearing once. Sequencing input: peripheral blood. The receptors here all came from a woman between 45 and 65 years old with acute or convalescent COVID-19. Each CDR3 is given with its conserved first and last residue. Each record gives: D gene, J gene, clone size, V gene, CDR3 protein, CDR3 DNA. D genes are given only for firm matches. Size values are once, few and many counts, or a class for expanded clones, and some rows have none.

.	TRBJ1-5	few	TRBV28	CASSLGGLNQPQHF	TGTGCCAGCAGTTTAGGGGGCCTCAATCAGCCCCAGCATTTT
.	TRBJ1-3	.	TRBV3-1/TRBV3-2	CASSRQLISGNTIYF	TGTGCCAGCAGCCGACAGCTGATCTCTGGAAACACCATATATTTT
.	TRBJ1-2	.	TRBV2	CASSPQGGAGYTF	TGTGCCAGCAGTCCCCAGGGAGGGGCCGGCTACACCTTC
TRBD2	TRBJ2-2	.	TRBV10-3	CASDGGGLRTGELFF	TGTGCCTCCGACGGGGGGGGGCTGCGCACCGGGGAGCTGTTTTTT
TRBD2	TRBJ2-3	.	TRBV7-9	CASRPWTRPDTQYF	TGTGCCAGCAGGCCATGGACTAGACCAGATACGCAGTATTTT
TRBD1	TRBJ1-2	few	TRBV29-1	CSVTLSVGTGLVGYTF	TGCAGCGTGACGTTGTCTGTGGGGACAGGGCTTGTTGGCTACACCTTC
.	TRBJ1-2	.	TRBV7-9	CASSLDSGPDSGYTF	TGTGCCAGCAGCTTAGATTCAGGGCCTGATAGTGGCTACACCTTC
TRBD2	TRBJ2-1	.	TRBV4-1	CASSQVDMGLAGANEQFF	TGCGCCAGCAGCCAGGTAGATATGGGACTAGCGGGAGCCAATGAGCAGTTCTTC
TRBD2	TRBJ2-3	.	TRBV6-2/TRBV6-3	CASSVAGEGTDTQYF	TGTGCCAGCAGTGTAGCGGGAGAGGGAACGGATACGCAGTATTTT
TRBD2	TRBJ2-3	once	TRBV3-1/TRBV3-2	CASSLGGGGGDTQYF	TGTGCCAGCAGCCTGGGAGGCGGGGGAGGAGATACGCAGTATTTT
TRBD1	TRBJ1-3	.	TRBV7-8	CASSPRTGGIGNTIYF	TGTGCCAGCAGCCCACGGACAGGGGGTATTGGAAACACCATATATTTT
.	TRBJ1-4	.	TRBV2	CASSPTTTTNEKLFF	TGTGCCAGCAGTCCCACGACAACAACTAATGAAAAACTGTTTTTT
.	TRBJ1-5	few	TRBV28	CASSFLRRGSNQPQHF	TGTGCCAGCAGTTTTCTTCGGCGCGGGAGCAATCAGCCCCAGCATTTT
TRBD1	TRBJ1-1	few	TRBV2	CASSEDVGQGEAFF	TGTGCCAGCAGTGAAGATGTCGGACAGGGAGAAGCTTTCTTT
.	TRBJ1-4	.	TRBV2	CASRSPRGYEKLFF	TGTGCCAGCAGGTCCCCCCGGGGGTATGAAAAACTGTTTTTT
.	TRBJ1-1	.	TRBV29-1	CSVEGHSDEAFF	TGCAGCGTTGAAGGACACTCCGACGAAGCTTTCTTT
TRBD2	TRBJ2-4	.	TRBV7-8	CASSLEIAGVGDIQYF	TGTGCCAGCAGCTTAGAGATAGCGGGGGTCGGGGACATTCAGTACTTC
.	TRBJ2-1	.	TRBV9	CASSVEGSSGQGLYNEQFF	TGTGCCAGCAGCGTAGAAGGGTCGAGTGGGCAGGGGCTGTACAATGAGCAGTTCTTC
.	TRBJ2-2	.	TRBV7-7	CASSKSAEGSAGELFF	TGTGCCAGCAGCAAGAGTGCGGAGGGCTCCGCCGGGGAGCTGTTTTTT
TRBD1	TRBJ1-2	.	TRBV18	CASSRDSYGYTF	TGTGCCAGCTCACGGGACAGCTATGGCTACACCTTC
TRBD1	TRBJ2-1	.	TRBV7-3	CASSLGQGNEQFF	TGTGCCAGCAGCTTAGGACAGGGGAATGAGCAGTTCTTC
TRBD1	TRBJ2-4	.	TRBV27	CASSTYSPGTGDQNIQYF	TGTGCCAGCAGTACATACTCTCCCGGGACAGGGGACCAAAACATTCAGTACTTC
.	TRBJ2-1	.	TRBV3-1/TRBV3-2	CASSQHSVNEQFF	TGTGCCAGCAGCCAACACTCCGTCAATGAGCAGTTCTTC
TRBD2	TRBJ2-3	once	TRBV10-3	CAISRRLADTQYF	TGTGCCATCAGTCGCAGACTAGCCGATACGCAGTATTTT
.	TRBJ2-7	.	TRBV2	CASRPPDTYEQYF	TGTGCCAGCAGACCGCCAGACACCTACGAGCAGTACTTC
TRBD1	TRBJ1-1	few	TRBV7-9	CASSLGQGFTEAFF	TGTGCCAGCAGCTTAGGACAGGGGTTCACTGAAGCTTTCTTT
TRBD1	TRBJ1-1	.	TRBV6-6	CASSPGQAFSRAFF	TGTGCCAGCAGTCCGGGACAGGCTTTTTCTAGGGCTTTCTTT
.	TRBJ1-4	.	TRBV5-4	CASSLVGGGGDEKLFF	TGTGCCAGCAGCTTGGTCGGGGGGGGAGGTGATGAAAAACTGTTTTTT
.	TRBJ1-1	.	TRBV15	CATSFQFTEAFF	TGTGCCACCAGCTTCCAATTCACTGAAGCTTTCTTT
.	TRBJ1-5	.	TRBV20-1	CSATNNQPQHF	TGCAGTGCTACAAACAATCAGCCCCAGCATTTT
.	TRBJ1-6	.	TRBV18	CASSPPTRARYSPLHF	TGTGCCAGCTCACCACCCACCAGGGCTAGGTATTCACCCCTCCACTTT
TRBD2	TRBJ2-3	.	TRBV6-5	CASSPNEHSGRTQYF	TGTGCCAGCAGTCCAAACGAACATAGCGGGAGGACGCAGTATTTT
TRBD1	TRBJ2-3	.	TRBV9	CASSTPRDSYGYTQYF	TGTGCCAGCAGCACCCCCCGGGACAGCTACGGATATACGCAGTATTTT